These 20 T cell receptor beta chains originate from one sample sequenced in a study of blood T cell repertoires in COVID-19. Repertoires were generated with immunoSEQ multiplex PCR, while TCRdb's copy carries only in-frame clones and drops some. The sample holds approximately 60,000 clones, roughly 87% seen once. Sequencing input: peripheral blood. Every receptor here comes from a woman aged 80 or over with COVID-19, enrolled during active disease.

A single count supports this clone. V is TRBV25-1 and J is TRBJ2-5, with D perhaps TRBD2 (8 bases). The CDR3 is 15 amino acids. V was cut by 6 bases and J by 4 bases, with 18 bases left in between. The germline gives CDR1 MGHDK, CDR2 SYGVNS. Here the CDR3 DNA reads TGTGCCAGCAGGACCGACAGGGCGGGAGGAGAGACCCAGTACTTC. Its translation: CASRTDRAGGETQYF. Full variable domain (missing parts from reference TRBV25-1 and TRBJ2-5): EADIYQTPRYLVIGTGKKITLECSQTMGHDKMYWYQQDPGMELHLIHYSYGVNSTEKGDLSSESTVSRIRTEHFPLTLESARPSHTSQYLCASRTDRAGGETQYFGPGTRLLVL.

The V and J genes are TRBV19 and TRBJ2-3, with 7 bases identical to TRBD1. The CDR3 length is 21 residues. In germline, CDR1 is LNHDA, CDR2 SQIVND (reference sequence). The V segment lost 5 bases and the J segment 5 bases; nucleotides outside the gene matches: 28. CDR3 sequence (DNA): TGTGCCAGTAGTCCCCACCACGGGTGGTCAGGGGGTGGGGGTTCTGTAGATACGCAGTATTTT. Encoded protein: CASSPHHGWSGGGGSVDTQYF. The variable domain in full, completed from reference TRBV19 and TRBJ2-3, reads DGGITQSPKYLFRKEGQNVTLSCEQNLNHDAMYWYRQDPGQGLRLIYYSQIVNDFQKGDIAEGYSVSREKKESFPLTVTSAQKNPTAFYLCASSPHHGWSGGGGSVDTQYFGPGTRLTVL.

The chain joins TRBV5-1 to TRBJ2-5; a weak D match, TRBD2 (6 bases). CDR1 and CDR2 (germline): SGHRS, YFSETQ. V shed 0 bases and J shed 5 bases, with 14 bases lying between them. The CDR3 has 15 residues. CDR3 DNA sequence: TGCGCCAGCAGCTTGGCCAAAGGGAGGAGGGAGACCCAGTACTTC. As protein: CASSLAKGRRETQYF.

J is TRBJ1-2 and V is TRBV12-5; TRBD1 aligns across 8 bases. Germline V lookup: CDR1 LGHNT, CDR2 FRNRAP. With V trimmed by 6 bases and J by 4 bases, 7 bases remained unmatched. This CDR3 spans 14 amino acids. The CDR3 loop reads CASGLADRAYGYTF. CDR3 bases: TGTGCTAGTGGGTTAGCGGACAGGGCCTATGGCTACACCTTC.

This clone was detected only a few times. The CDR3 spells CASSQGQGLNQPQHF. In DNA, the CDR3 is TGTGCCAGCAGCCAAGGACAGGGACTCAATCAGCCCCAGCATTTT. The chain joins TRBV7-9 to TRBJ1-5, with 8 bases lining up with TRBD1. The CDR3 is 15 amino acids. After removal of 5 bases from V and 3 bases from J, the junction contained 6 bases not matched to a gene. Germline V CDR1 and CDR2: SEHNR, FQNEAQ (reference sequence).

This chain uses TRBV18 with TRBJ1-1, with 8 positions matching TRBD1. The CDR3 runs 15 residues. V lost 1 base, J lost 3 bases, and 4 bases stayed unmatched. In germline, CDR1 is KGHSH, CDR2 LQKENI. The CDR3 spells CASSPLGQGHTEAFF. CDR3 coding DNA: TGTGCCAGCTCACCACTAGGACAGGGCCACACTGAAGCTTTCTTT.

In regard to this clone: It may be a read error: a sequence one base away is much more abundant. The genes are TRBV2 and TRBJ2-7, with 9 bases lining up with TRBD1. CDR3 length: 13 residues. Germline V lookup: CDR1 SNHLY, CDR2 FYNNEI. J lost 3 bases, V lost 6 bases, and 3 bases had no gene match. The DNA for the CDR3 is TGTGCCAGCAGACCGGGACAGGGCTACGAGCAGTACTTC. Its protein is CASRPGQGYEQYF.

The rearrangement joins TRBV7-3 to TRBJ2-1; TRBD2 agrees at 8 bases. The CDR3 is made up of 14 amino acids. J gave up 8 bases and V 4 bases, and 7 bases lay outside the gene matches. CDR1 and CDR2 from the germline V gene are SGHTA and FQGTGA. The CDR3 DNA reads as TGTGCCAGCAGCTCGCCGGGACTAGAGGATGAGCAGTTCTTC. It encodes CASSSPGLEDEQFF. The entire variable domain, with the rest obtained from reference TRBV7-3 and TRBJ2-1, is as follows: GAGVSQTPSNKVTEKGKYVELRCDPISGHTALYWYRQSLGQGPEFLIYFQGTGAADDSGLPNDRFFAVRPEGSVSTLKIQRTERGDSAVYLCASSSPGLEDEQFFGPGTRLTVL.

The chain has TRBV18 and TRBJ1-1, with D perhaps TRBD1 (6 bases). Per the germline V gene, CDR1 is KGHSH and CDR2 is LQKENI. V was clipped by 3 bases and J by 11 bases, with 19 bases between them. The CDR3 contains 14 residues. The chain's CDR3 is CASSPETGPNGAFF. CDR3 DNA: TGTGCCAGCTCACCGGAGACAGGTCCCAACGGGGCTTTCTTT.

CDR3 nucleotides: TGTGCCAGCAGCTCGGACCGGAGGGAGACCCAGTACTTC. Amino acids: CASSSDRRETQYF. The chain employs TRBV5-6 and TRBJ2-5, with D possibly TRBD2 on 5 matching bases. The V end lost 3 bases, the J end lost 5 bases, and 11 bases lay between the germline ends. Germline V CDR1 and CDR2: SGHDT, YYEEEE. CDR3 length: 13 amino acids.

The chain combines TRBV6-5 with TRBJ1-2, with D maybe TRBD1 (6 bases). The germline gives CDR1 MNHEY, CDR2 SVGAGI. Trimming took off 5 bases at V and 5 bases at J, with 12 bases between the two ends. CDR3 length equals 13 residues. CDR3 sequence (DNA): TGTGCCAGCAGTCACCGACAGGAGTATGGCTACACCTTC. Its protein is CASSHRQEYGYTF.

The chain employs TRBV6-2 or TRBV6-3 and TRBJ1-5; 7 nucleotides line up with TRBD1. Germline CDR1 is MNHEY and CDR2 is SVGEGT. The V gene end was trimmed by 7 bases and the J gene end by 4 bases; junction bases not matched to a gene: 7. CDR3 length: 14 residues. CDR3 residues: CASTPGQRNQPQHF. The CDR3 bases are TGTGCCAGCACCCCGGGACAGCGGAATCAGCCCCAGCATTTT.

V is TRBV5-1 and J is TRBJ1-2; TRBD1 matches 7 bases. This CDR3 region has 15 residues. Trimming cost V 1 base and J 4 bases; bases outside gene matches: 7. Germline-derived CDR1 and CDR2 are SGHRS and YFSETQ. The CDR3 reads CASSLIGGQFYGYTF. Here the CDR3 DNA reads TGCGCCAGCAGCTTGATCGGGGGACAGTTCTATGGCTACACCTTC.

This rearrangement joins TRBV19 to TRBJ2-7; 7 nucleotides agree with TRBD1. V lost 10 bases to trimming and J lost 0 bases; unmatched junction nucleotides: 9. Germline lookup yields CDR1 LNHDA and CDR2 SQIVND (reference sequence). The CDR3 consists of 14 residues. The CDR3: CANRKGAPSYEQYF. The CDR3 DNA reads as TGTGCCAACAGAAAGGGGGCCCCCTCCTACGAGCAGTACTTC.

The J gene is TRBJ1-2, the V gene TRBV5-1, with a weak D call TRBD1 (6 bases). The CDR3 covers 15 residues. Germline loops: CDR1 SGHRS, CDR2 YFSETQ. V lost 3 bases and J lost 3, with 15 bases in between. In DNA, the CDR3 is TGCGCCAGCAGCTCCGAACAGGGTAGGGACTATGGCTACACCTTC. Its translation: CASSSEQGRDYGYTF.

The chain joins TRBV6-1 to TRBJ1-3; no definite D call. The CDR3 loop spans 12 amino acids. V lost 2 bases and J lost 4, with 3 bases in between. Germline lookup yields CDR1 MNHNS and CDR2 SASEGT. The CDR3 DNA reads as TGTGCCAGCAGTGAACTCGGAAACACCATATATTTT. Its translation is CASSELGNTIYF.

The V gene is TRBV6-4, the J gene TRBJ1-5, with 8 bases matching TRBD1. The CDR3 contains 16 residues. V lost 6 bases, J lost 6 bases, and 13 bases stayed unmatched. CDR1 is MRHNA and CDR2 is SNTAGT in the germline V gene. In nucleotides, the CDR3 is TGTGCCAGCAGGGAAAGGACAGGGACTTATTCTCAGCCCCAGCATTTT. It codes for CASRERTGTYSQPQHF.

V usage is TRBV6-1 and J usage is TRBJ1-5; 7 bases line up with TRBD1. Trimming took 3 bases from V and 2 from J; bases not matched to a gene: 7. This CDR3 contains 16 residues. The V gene's germline CDR1 is MNHNS and CDR2 SASEGT. CDR3 nucleotides: TGTGCCAGCAGTGACGGGACAGCACTCGGCAATCAGCCCCAGCATTTT. Amino acid sequence: CASSDGTALGNQPQHF.

This chain joins TRBV7-2 and TRBJ1-1; D uncertain. CDR1 SGHTA and CDR2 FQGNSA come from the germline V gene. CDR3 size: 13 residues. Trimming shortened V by 6 bases and J by 4 bases, and 12 bases separated the two germline ends. The CDR3, as DNA: TGTGCCAGCAGTTACGGGCGGGGCACTGAAGCTTTCTTT. This sequence encodes CASSYGRGTEAFF.

A single count supports this clone. The CDR3 region has the DNA TGTGCCAGCAGCTTAAGCGGCAGCTCCTACAATGAGCAGTTCTTC. It encodes CASSLSGSSYNEQFF. The gene calls are TRBV5-6 and TRBJ2-1; D is perhaps TRBD2 (5 bases). The CDR3 is made up of 15 amino acids. Per the germline V gene, CDR1 is SGHDT and CDR2 is YYEEEE. Trimming shortened V by 2 bases and J by 0 bases, and 9 bases separated the two germline ends.